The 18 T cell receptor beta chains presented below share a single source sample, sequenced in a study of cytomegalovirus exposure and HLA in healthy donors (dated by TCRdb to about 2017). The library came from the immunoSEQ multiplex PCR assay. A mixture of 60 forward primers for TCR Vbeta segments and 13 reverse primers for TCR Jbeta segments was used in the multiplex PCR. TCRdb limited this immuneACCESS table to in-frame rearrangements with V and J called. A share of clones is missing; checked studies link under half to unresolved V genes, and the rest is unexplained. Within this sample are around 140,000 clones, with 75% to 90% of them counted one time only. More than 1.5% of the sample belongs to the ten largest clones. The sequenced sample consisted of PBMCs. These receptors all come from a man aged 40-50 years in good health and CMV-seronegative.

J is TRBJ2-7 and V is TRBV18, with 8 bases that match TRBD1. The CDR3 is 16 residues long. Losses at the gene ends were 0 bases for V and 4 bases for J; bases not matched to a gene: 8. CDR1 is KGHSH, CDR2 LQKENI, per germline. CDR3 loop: CASSPPDWTGNYEQYF. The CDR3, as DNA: TGTGCCAGCTCACCACCGGACTGGACAGGGAATTACGAGCAGTACTTC.

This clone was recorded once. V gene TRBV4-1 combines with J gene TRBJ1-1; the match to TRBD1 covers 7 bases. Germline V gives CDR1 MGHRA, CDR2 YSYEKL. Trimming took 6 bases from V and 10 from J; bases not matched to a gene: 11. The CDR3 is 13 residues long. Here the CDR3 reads CASRARTGRVAFF. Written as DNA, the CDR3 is TGCGCCAGCAGGGCCCGGACAGGCCGTGTAGCTTTCTTT.

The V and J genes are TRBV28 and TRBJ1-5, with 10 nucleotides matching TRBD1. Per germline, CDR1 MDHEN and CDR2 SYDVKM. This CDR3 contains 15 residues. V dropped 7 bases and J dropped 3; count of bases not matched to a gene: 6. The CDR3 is CASTRTGGANQPQHF. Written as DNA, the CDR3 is TGTGCCAGCACTCGGACAGGGGGAGCCAATCAGCCCCAGCATTTT.

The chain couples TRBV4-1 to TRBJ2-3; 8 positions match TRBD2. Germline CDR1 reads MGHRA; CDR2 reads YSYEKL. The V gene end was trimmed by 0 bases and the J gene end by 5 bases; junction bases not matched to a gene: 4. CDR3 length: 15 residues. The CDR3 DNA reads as TGCGCCAGCAGCCAAGACGGGGGGGGTGAAGATACGCAGTATTTT. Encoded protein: CASSQDGGGEDTQYF.

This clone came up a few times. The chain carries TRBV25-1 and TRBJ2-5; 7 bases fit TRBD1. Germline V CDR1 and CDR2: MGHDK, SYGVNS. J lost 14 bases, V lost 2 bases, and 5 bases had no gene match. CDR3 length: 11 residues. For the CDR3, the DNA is TGTGCCAGCAGTGAAGGGACAGCGAGCTACTTC. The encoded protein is CASSEGTASYF.

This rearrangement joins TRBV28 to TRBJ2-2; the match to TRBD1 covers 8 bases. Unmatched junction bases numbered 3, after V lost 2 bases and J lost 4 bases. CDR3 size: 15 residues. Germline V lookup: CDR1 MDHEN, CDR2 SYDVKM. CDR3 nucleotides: TGTGCCAGCAGTTTAAGGACAGGGCCCACCGGGGAGCTGTTTTTT. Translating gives CASSLRTGPTGELFF.

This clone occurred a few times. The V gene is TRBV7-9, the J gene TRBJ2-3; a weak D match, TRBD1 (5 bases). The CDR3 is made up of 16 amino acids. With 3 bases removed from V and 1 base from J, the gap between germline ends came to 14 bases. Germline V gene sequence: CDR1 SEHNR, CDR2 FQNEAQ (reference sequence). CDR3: CASSFLVQGGTDTQYF. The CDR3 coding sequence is TGTGCCAGCAGCTTTCTGGTTCAGGGTGGCACAGATACGCAGTATTTT.

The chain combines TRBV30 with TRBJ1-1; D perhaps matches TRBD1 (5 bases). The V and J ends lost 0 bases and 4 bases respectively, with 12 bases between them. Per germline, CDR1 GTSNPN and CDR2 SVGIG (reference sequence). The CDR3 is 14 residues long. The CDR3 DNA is TGTGCCTGGAGTGTCGGGGGTACGGGCACTGAAGCTTTCTTT. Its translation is CAWSVGGTGTEAFF.

CDR3 coding DNA: TGTGCCAGCAGCTTAGGGGGAGCTAACAATGAGCAGTTCTTC. As protein: CASSLGGANNEQFF. The chain has TRBV5-6 and TRBJ2-1, with TRBD1 as a possible D gene (6 bases). V was clipped by 2 bases and J by 5 bases, with 11 bases between them. The CDR3 totals 14 residues. From germline, CDR1 is SGHDT and CDR2 YYEEEE.

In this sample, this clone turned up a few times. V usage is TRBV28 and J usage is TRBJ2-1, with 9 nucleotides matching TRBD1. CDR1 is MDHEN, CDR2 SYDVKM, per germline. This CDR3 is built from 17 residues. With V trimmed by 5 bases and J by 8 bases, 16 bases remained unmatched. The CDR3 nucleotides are TGTGCCAGCAGTGGACAGGGGTTGGCTAGGAGGGACCATGAGCAGTTCTTC. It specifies CASSGQGLARRDHEQFF.

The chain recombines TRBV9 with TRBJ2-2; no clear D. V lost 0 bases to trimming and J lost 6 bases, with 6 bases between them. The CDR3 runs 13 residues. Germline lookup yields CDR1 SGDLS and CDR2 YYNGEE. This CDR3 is CASSVGGPGELFF. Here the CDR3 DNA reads TGTGCCAGCAGCGTAGGTGGCCCCGGGGAGCTGTTTTTT.

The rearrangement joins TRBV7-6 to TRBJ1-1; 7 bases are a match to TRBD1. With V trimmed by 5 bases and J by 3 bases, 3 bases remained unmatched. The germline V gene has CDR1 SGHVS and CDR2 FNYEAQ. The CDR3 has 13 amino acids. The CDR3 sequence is CASSRDRDTEAFF. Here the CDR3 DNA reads TGTGCCAGCAGCCGCGACAGGGACACTGAAGCTTTCTTT.

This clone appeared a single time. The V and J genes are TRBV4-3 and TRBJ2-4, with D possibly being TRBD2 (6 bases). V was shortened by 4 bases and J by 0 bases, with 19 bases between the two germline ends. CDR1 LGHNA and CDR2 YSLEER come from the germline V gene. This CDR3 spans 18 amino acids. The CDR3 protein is CASSPSRGELLAKNIQYF. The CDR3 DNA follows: TGCGCCAGCAGCCCTTCGCGGGGCGAGCTGCTAGCCAAAAACATTCAGTACTTC.

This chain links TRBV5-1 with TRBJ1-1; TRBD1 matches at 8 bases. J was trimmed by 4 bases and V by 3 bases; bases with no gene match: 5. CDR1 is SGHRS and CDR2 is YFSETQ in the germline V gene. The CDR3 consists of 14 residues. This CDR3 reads CASSSTGDPTEAFF. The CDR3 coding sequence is TGCGCCAGCAGCTCGACAGGGGATCCCACTGAAGCTTTCTTT.

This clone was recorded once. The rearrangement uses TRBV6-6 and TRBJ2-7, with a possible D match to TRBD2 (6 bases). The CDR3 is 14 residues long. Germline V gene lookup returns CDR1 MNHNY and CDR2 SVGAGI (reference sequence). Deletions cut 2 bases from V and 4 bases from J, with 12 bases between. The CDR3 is CASSYRLVGYEQYF. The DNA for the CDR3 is TGTGCCAGCAGTTACAGACTAGTCGGGTACGAGCAGTACTTC.

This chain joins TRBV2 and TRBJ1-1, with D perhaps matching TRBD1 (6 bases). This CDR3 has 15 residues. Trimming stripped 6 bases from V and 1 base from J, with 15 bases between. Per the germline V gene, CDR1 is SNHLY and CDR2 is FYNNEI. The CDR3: CASSRRGEGNTEAFF. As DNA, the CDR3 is TGTGCCAGCAGCAGGAGGGGGGAGGGGAACACTGAAGCTTTCTTT.

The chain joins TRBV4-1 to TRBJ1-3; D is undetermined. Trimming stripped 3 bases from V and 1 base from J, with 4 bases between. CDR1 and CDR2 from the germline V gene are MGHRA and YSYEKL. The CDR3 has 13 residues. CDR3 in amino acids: CASSQLSGNTIYF. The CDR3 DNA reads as TGCGCCAGCAGCCAGTTATCTGGAAACACCATATATTTT.

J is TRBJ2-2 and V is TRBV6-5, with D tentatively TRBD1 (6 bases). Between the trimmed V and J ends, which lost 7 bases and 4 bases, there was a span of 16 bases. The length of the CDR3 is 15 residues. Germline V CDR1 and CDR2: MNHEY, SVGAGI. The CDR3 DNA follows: TGTGCCAGCAACTATGACAGGACCCCCACCGGGGAGCTGTTTTTT. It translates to CASNYDRTPTGELFF.